Below, 26 T cell receptor beta chains from the same sample are listed, as sequenced in a study of blood T cell repertoires in COVID-19. Here immunoSEQ multiplex PCR was the method, and the copy in TCRdb shows in-frame clones only, minus some. Among 190,000 or so clones listed, about 86% were seen once. Sample: peripheral blood. The receptors shown here come from a woman aged 18-29 years who had recovered from COVID-19.

The V and J genes are TRBV6-6 and TRBJ1-3; 7 bases map to TRBD1. CDR1 is MNHNY and CDR2 is SVGAGI in the germline V gene (reference sequence). CDR3 length equals 14 residues. J was trimmed by 4 bases and V by 7 bases; bases with no gene match: 7. CDR3 amino acids: CASIETGIGNTIYF. CDR3 DNA: TGTGCCAGCATCGAGACAGGGATCGGAAACACCATATATTTT.

J is TRBJ2-2 and V is TRBV9, with 7 bases aligning to TRBD2. Germline assignment: CDR1 SGDLS and CDR2 YYNGEE. Trimming at V came to 0 bases and at J to 1 base, leaving 3 bases not matched to a gene. This CDR3 region has 16 residues. The CDR3 reads CASSVEVAGNTGELFF. In DNA, the CDR3 is TGTGCCAGCAGCGTAGAGGTAGCGGGGAACACCGGGGAGCTGTTTTTT.

J is TRBJ2-1 and V is TRBV7-8; unclear D gene. V was shortened by 1 base and J by 9 bases, with 10 bases between the two germline ends. The CDR3 has 13 amino acids. Looked up from germline, CDR1 is SGHVS and CDR2 is FQNEAQ. CDR3 loop: CASSLVGSAEQFF. CDR3 nucleotides: TGTGCCAGCAGCTTAGTCGGGTCCGCTGAGCAGTTCTTC. Complete variable domain (other parts from reference TRBV7-8 and TRBJ2-1): GAGVSQSPRYKVAKRGQDVALRCDPISGHVSLFWYQQALGQGPEFLTYFQNEAQLDKSGLPSDRFFAERPEGSVSTLKIQRTQQEDSAVYLCASSLVGSAEQFFGPGTRLTVL.

The chain uses TRBV6-6 and TRBJ2-7, with D tentatively TRBD2 (6 bases). The CDR3 has 14 residues. Trimming took 4 bases from V and 6 from J, leaving 16 bases between them. Germline loops: CDR1 MNHNY, CDR2 SVGAGI (reference sequence). The CDR3 here is CASSSARESGEQYV. CDR3 nucleotide sequence: TGTGCCAGCAGTTCCGCCCGGGAGAGTGGCGAGCAGTACGTC.

The chain uses TRBV5-1 and TRBJ2-7; 11 bases map to TRBD1. The CDR3 length is 15 residues. Germline loops: CDR1 SGHRS, CDR2 YFSETQ. V lost 0 bases to trimming and J lost 4 bases; unmatched junction nucleotides: 3. In DNA, the CDR3 is TGCGCCAGCAGCTTGGCGGGACAGGGGGTTTACGAGCAGTACTTC. As protein: CASSLAGQGVYEQYF.

CDR3 in DNA: TGTGCCAGCAGTTACTCGCAGGCCCTTAACTACGAGCAGTACGTC. Protein: CASSYSQALNYEQYV. The genes are TRBV6-6 and TRBJ2-7; unclear D gene. This CDR3 spans 15 amino acids. V gave up 0 bases and J gave up 3 bases, with 12 bases separating them. Germline V CDR1 and CDR2: MNHNY, SVGAGI (reference sequence).

The DNA for the CDR3 is TGTGCCAGCAGTCCCCGCAACAGGGGCGATAACTATGGCTACACCTTC. As protein: CASSPRNRGDNYGYTF. This sequence joins TRBV27 and TRBJ1-2; TRBD1 matches 7 bases. The CDR3 runs 16 residues. The V and J ends lost 5 bases and 1 base, in that order; junction bases with no gene match: 10. Germline loops: CDR1 MNHEY, CDR2 SMNVEV (reference sequence).

CDR3 sequence reads: CASSIQRTSGEQFF. In DNA form, the CDR3 reads TGTGCCAGTAGTATCCAACGGACTTCCGGTGAGCAGTTCTTC. The V and J genes are TRBV19 and TRBJ2-1, with a weak D call TRBD2 (5 bases). The CDR3 has 14 amino acids. The V gene's germline CDR1 is LNHDA and CDR2 SQIVND (reference sequence). The V gene lost 3 bases and the J gene lost 9 bases, with 15 bases spanning the gap.

This clone has just a few counts. V usage is TRBV15 and J usage is TRBJ2-5; 8 nucleotides agree with TRBD2. CDR3 length: 13 amino acids. CDR1 and CDR2 (germline): LNHNV, YYDKDF (reference sequence). V shed 7 bases, J shed 4 bases, and the junction held 5 bases outside the gene matches. The CDR3 DNA sequence: TGTGCCACCACCCCCCGGGGGGGAGAGACCCAGTACTTC. Its translation is CATTPRGGETQYF.

V usage is TRBV12-3 or TRBV12-4 and J usage is TRBJ1-1; no reliable D call. The length of the CDR3 is 12 residues. V was cut by 2 bases and J by 5 bases, with 6 bases left in between. CDR3 sequence reads: CASSLRETEAFF. CDR3 nucleotides: TGTGCCAGCAGTTTACGGGAGACTGAAGCTTTCTTT.

This clone was found many times. V and J are TRBV27 and TRBJ2-1, with D possibly being TRBD1 (5 bases). Germline V gene sequence: CDR1 MNHEY, CDR2 SMNVEV (reference sequence). Trimming removed 4 bases from V and 8 bases from J, with 18 bases in between. This CDR3 contains 15 residues. The CDR3 spells CASSSTDPGLDEQFF. CDR3 coding DNA: TGTGCCAGCAGTTCGACCGACCCAGGGCTCGATGAGCAGTTCTTC.

This chain uses TRBV5-8 with TRBJ1-2, with 7 bases fitting TRBD1. The V gene end was trimmed by 5 bases and the J gene end by 2 bases; junction bases not matched to a gene: 9. CDR3 length: 15 residues. CDR1 is SGHTS and CDR2 is YDEGEE in the germline V gene. The CDR3: CASSFPGTVNYGYTF. CDR3 sequence (DNA): TGTGCCAGCAGTTTCCCCGGGACAGTAAACTATGGCTACACCTTC.

CDR3 sequence reads: CASSSGQGVLNTEAFF. CDR3 nucleotide sequence: TGTGCCAGCAGCTCGGGACAGGGGGTTTTGAACACTGAAGCTTTCTTT. The gene calls are TRBV5-4 and TRBJ1-1; TRBD1 agrees at 11 bases. Trimming cost V 3 bases and J 0 bases; bases outside gene matches: 4. This CDR3 comprises 16 residues. The germline CDR1 and CDR2 sequences are SGHNT and YYREEE (reference sequence).

The V and J genes are TRBV7-9 and TRBJ2-3; 15 bases fit TRBD2. The CDR3 totals 17 residues. Looked up from germline, CDR1 is SEHNR and CDR2 is FQNEAQ (reference sequence). After removal of 5 bases from V and 4 bases from J, the junction contained 7 bases not matched to a gene. The CDR3 bases are TGTGCCAGCAGCGGGGGGACTAGCGGGAGGTTTTCAGATACGCAGTATTTT. It encodes CASSGGTSGRFSDTQYF.

This chain joins TRBV3-1 (or the pseudogene TRBV3-2) and TRBJ2-7; a weak D match, TRBD2 (5 bases). The CDR3 loop spans 16 amino acids. Per germline, CDR1 LGHDT and CDR2 YNNKEL (reference sequence). The V end lost 4 bases, the J end lost 1 base, and 17 bases lay between the germline ends. CDR3 coding DNA: TGTGCCAGCAGCCTCTGGGCTAATAGCGAATCCTACGAGCAGTACGTC. Encoded protein: CASSLWANSESYEQYV.

The chain has TRBV12-5 and TRBJ2-1; 8 bases are a match to TRBD1. The CDR3 has 17 amino acids. CDR1 is LGHNT and CDR2 is FRNRAP in the germline V gene. Unmatched junction bases numbered 11, after V lost 4 bases and J lost 3 bases. The CDR3 region has the DNA TGTGCTAGTGGTTCCCGACGGGACAGGAGAAACTACAATGAGCAGTTCTTC. This encodes CASGSRRDRRNYNEQFF.

The chain recombines TRBV5-5 with TRBJ1-6; D possibly corresponds to TRBD1 (5 bases). The V and J ends lost 0 bases and 8 bases respectively, with 18 bases between them. This CDR3 contains 17 residues. CDR1 is SGHKS and CDR2 is YYEKEE in the germline V gene (reference sequence). The CDR3 DNA is TGTGCCAGCAGCTTGGTATACGGGGGTTCATTGGATTCACCCCTCCACTTT. Protein: CASSLVYGGSLDSPLHF.

The gene calls are TRBV7-8 and TRBJ1-1; maybe TRBD1 (6 bases). This CDR3 is built from 14 residues. Looked up from germline, CDR1 is SGHVS and CDR2 is FQNEAQ. Trimming stripped 0 bases from V and 6 bases from J, with 11 bases between. Here the CDR3 DNA reads TGTGCCAGCAGCTTAGCTTGGGGGCACCCTGAAGCTTTCTTT. This translates into CASSLAWGHPEAFF.

The chain uses TRBV30 and TRBJ1-1, with no clear D. The CDR3 totals 15 residues. The germline CDR1 and CDR2 sequences are GTSNPN and SVGIG (reference sequence). Trimming pared 0 bases from V and 1 base from J, leaving 12 bases between. The CDR3 nucleotides read TGTGCCTGGAGTGTACGGTCCCGGTGGAACACTGAAGCTTTCTTT. The encoded protein is CAWSVRSRWNTEAFF.

The chain links TRBV2 to TRBJ2-5, with 7 nucleotides matching TRBD2. The length of the CDR3 is 13 residues. Germline CDR1 is SNHLY and CDR2 is FYNNEI. The J segment lost 3 bases and the V segment lost 8 bases, leaving 6 bases of the junction unmatched. CDR3 nucleotide sequence: TGTGCCAGCGCACCGGGAGGAAAAGAGACCCAGTACTTC. Protein: CASAPGGKETQYF.

The chain couples TRBV18 to TRBJ2-5; D perhaps matches TRBD1 (6 bases). This CDR3 region has 13 residues. V was shortened by 5 bases and J by 2 bases, with 9 bases between the two germline ends. The germline gives CDR1 KGHSH, CDR2 LQKENI. The CDR3 region is CASSGQIQETQYF. The CDR3 nucleotides are TGTGCCAGCTCAGGACAGATACAAGAGACCCAGTACTTC.

This clone was recorded only once. The CDR3 region is CAISLTGGGTEAFF. DNA for the CDR3: TGTGCCATCAGCCTGACAGGGGGTGGCACTGAAGCTTTCTTT. V is TRBV10-3 and J is TRBJ1-1, with 9 bases identical to TRBD1. V was pared by 6 bases and J by 4 bases, with 6 bases of the junction left unmatched. The CDR3 runs 14 residues. CDR1 is ENHRY, CDR2 SYGVKD, per germline.

In regard to this clone: The same CDR3 also results from other DNA sequences found in this sample. V usage is TRBV5-1 and J usage is TRBJ1-3; TRBD1 might be the D (5 bases). Between the trimmed V and J ends, which lost 2 bases and 4 bases, there was a span of 13 bases. The CDR3 is 15 amino acids. CDR1 is SGHRS, CDR2 YFSETQ, per germline. The CDR3 reads CASSLGQGTGNTIYF. The CDR3 DNA sequence: TGCGCCAGCAGCTTAGGTCAGGGCACAGGAAACACCATATATTTT.

The rearrangement uses TRBV6-5 and TRBJ1-5; 8 bases are a match to TRBD1. The CDR3 runs to 14 residues. Germline V CDR1 and CDR2: MNHEY, SVGAGI. J lost 4 bases, V lost 6 bases, and 5 bases had no gene match. The CDR3 nucleotides are TGTGCCAGCAGGCGGGACAGGATGAATCAGCCCCAGCATTTT. Its protein product is CASRRDRMNQPQHF.

CDR3 DNA: TGTGCCAGCAGTGAACACCCTAAGGATACGCAGTATTTT. Its protein is CASSEHPKDTQYF. This chain uses TRBV6-1 with TRBJ2-3; the D is unclear. Per the germline V gene, CDR1 is MNHNS and CDR2 is SASEGT. V lost 2 bases, J lost 6 bases, and 9 bases lay in between. This CDR3 contains 13 residues.

J is TRBJ1-1 and V is TRBV14, with a possible D match to TRBD1 (6 bases). The CDR3 totals 18 residues. In germline, CDR1 is SGHDN, CDR2 FVKESK. V was clipped by 0 bases and J by 1 base, with 18 bases between them. The CDR3 DNA reads TGTGCCAGCAGCCAAGACTCAGGGGCCCTTTTAGGGAACACTGAAGCTTTCTTT. It codes for CASSQDSGALLGNTEAFF.